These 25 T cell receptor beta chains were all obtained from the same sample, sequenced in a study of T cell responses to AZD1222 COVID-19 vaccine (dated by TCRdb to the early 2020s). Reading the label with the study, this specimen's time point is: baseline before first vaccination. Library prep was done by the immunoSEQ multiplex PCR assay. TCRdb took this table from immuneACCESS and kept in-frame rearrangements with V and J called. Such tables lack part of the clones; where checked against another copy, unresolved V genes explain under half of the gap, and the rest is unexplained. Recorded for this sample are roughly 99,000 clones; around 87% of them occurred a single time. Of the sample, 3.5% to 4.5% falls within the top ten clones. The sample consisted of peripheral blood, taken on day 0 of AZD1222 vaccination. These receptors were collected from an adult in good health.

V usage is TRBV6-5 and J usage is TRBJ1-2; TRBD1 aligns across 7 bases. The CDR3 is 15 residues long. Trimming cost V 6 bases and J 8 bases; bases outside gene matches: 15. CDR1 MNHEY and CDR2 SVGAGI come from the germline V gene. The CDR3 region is CASSRTAYEGGGYTF. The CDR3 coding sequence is TGTGCCAGCAGCCGTACCGCTTACGAAGGGGGCGGCTACACCTTC.

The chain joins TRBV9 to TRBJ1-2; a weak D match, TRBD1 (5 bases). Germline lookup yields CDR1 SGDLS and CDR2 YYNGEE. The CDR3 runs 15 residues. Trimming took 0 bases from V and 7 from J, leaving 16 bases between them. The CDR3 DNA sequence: TGTGCCAGCAGCGTAGTGCAGGGCAGGTCTGGTGGCTACACCTTC. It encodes CASSVVQGRSGGYTF.

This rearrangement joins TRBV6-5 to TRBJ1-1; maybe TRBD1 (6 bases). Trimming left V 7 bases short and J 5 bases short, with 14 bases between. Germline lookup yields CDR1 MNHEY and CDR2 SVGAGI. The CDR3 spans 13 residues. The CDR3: CASTKRGVTEAFF. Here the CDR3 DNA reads TGTGCCAGCACCAAGAGGGGGGTTACTGAAGCTTTCTTT.

The CDR3 region has the DNA TGTGCCAGCTCACCGGGGGGCAAGAATTCACCCCTCCACTTT. It translates to CASSPGGKNSPLHF. The chain carries TRBV18 and TRBJ1-6, with a possible D match to TRBD1 (6 bases). Germline V CDR1 and CDR2: KGHSH, LQKENI. V was cut by 3 bases and J by 7 bases, with 10 bases left in between. The CDR3 is made up of 14 amino acids.

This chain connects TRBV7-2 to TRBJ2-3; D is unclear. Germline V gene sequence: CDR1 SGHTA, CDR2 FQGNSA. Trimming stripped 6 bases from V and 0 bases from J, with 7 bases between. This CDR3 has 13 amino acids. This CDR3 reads CASRASSTDTQYF. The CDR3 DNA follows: TGTGCCAGCAGGGCTAGTAGCACAGATACGCAGTATTTT.

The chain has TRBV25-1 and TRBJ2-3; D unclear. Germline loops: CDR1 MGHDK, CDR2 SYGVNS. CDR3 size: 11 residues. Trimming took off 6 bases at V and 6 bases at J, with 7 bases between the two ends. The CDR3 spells CASSQGDTQYF. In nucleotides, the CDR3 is TGTGCCAGCAGCCAAGGTGATACGCAGTATTTT.

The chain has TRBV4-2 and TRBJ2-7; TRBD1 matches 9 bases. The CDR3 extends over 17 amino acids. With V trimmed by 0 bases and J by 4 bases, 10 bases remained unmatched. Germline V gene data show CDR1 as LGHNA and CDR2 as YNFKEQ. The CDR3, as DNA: TGTGCCAGCAGCCAAGACTTATCTCCGGGACAGGGTTACGAGCAGTACTTC. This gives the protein CASSQDLSPGQGYEQYF.

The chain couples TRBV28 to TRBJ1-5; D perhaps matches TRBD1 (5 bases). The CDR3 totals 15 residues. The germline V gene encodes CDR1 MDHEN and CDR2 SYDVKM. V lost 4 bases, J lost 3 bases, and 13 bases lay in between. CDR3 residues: CASSSPQGLNQPQHF. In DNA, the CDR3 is TGTGCCAGCAGTTCTCCCCAGGGCCTCAATCAGCCCCAGCATTTT.

The CDR3 sequence: CASCRTANTEAFF. The CDR3 nucleotides read TGTGCCAGTTGTCGAACCGCGAACACTGAAGCTTTCTTT. This chain connects TRBV19 to TRBJ1-1; D not certain. This CDR3 comprises 13 residues. With 8 bases removed from V and 1 base from J, the gap between germline ends came to 11 bases. Germline-derived CDR1 and CDR2 are LNHDA and SQIVND (reference sequence).

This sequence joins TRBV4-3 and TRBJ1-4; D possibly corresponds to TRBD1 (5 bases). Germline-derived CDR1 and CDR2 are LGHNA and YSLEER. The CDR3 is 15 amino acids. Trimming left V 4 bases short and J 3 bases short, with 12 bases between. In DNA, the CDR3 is TGCGCCAGCAGCCCCTCTGGGGGGTCTAATGAAAAACTGTTTTTT. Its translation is CASSPSGGSNEKLFF.

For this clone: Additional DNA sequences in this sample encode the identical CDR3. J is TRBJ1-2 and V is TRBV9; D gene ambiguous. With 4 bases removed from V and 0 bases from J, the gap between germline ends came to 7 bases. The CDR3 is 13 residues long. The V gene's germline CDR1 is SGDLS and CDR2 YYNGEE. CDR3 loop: CASSPRTNYGYTF. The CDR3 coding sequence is TGTGCCAGCAGCCCGCGGACTAACTATGGCTACACCTTC.

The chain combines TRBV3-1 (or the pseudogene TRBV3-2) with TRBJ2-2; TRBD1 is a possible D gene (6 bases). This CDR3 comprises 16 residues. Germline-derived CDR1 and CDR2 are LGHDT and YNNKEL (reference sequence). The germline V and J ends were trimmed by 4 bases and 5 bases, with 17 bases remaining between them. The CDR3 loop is CASSLHPGALTGELFF. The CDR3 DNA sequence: TGTGCCAGCAGCCTTCACCCAGGGGCCCTTACCGGGGAGCTGTTTTTT.

The CDR3 bases are TGTGCCAGCAGTTTATCCACGACAGGGGATAATGAAAAACTGTTTTTT. This codes for CASSLSTTGDNEKLFF. The V and J genes are TRBV28 and TRBJ1-4; the match to TRBD1 covers 8 bases. The germline V gene encodes CDR1 MDHEN and CDR2 SYDVKM. The CDR3 spans 16 residues. After removal of 1 base from V and 4 bases from J, the junction contained 5 bases not matched to a gene.

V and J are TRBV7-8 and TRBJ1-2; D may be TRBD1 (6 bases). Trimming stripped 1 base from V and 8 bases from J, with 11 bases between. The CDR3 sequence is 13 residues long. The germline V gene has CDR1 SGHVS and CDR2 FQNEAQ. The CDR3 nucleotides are TGTGCCAGCAGCTTAGGAGGGGGAGGCGGCTACACCTTC. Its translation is CASSLGGGGGYTF.

This CDR3 is CASGLRNTEAFF. The DNA for the CDR3 is TGTGCCAGCGGCCTACGGAACACTGAAGCTTTCTTT. The chain is built from TRBV6-2 or TRBV6-3 and TRBJ1-1; D uncertain. CDR3 length equals 12 residues. V dropped 8 bases and J dropped 1 base, with 8 bases sitting between them. Germline V gives CDR1 MNHEY, CDR2 SVGEGT.

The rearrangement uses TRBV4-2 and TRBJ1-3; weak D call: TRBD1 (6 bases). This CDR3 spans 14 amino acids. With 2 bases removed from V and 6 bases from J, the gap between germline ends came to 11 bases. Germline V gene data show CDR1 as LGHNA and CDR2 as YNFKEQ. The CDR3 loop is CASSQRTGTNTIYF. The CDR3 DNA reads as TGTGCCAGCAGCCAAAGAACAGGGACAAACACCATATATTTT.

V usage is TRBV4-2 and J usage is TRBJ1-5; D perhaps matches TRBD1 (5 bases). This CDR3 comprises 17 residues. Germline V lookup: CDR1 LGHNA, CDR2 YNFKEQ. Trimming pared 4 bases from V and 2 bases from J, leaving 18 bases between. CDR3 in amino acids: CASSPGVQGFGNQPQHF. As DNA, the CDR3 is TGTGCCAGCAGCCCCGGAGTTCAGGGATTCGGCAATCAGCCCCAGCATTTT.

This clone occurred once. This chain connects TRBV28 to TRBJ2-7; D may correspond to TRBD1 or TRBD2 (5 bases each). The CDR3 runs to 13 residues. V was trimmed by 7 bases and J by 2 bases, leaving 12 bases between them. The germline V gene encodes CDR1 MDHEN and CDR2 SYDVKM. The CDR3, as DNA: TGTGCCAGCAACCCGAGGGGAACCTACGAGCAGTACTTC. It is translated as CASNPRGTYEQYF. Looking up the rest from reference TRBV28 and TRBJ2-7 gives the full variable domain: DVKVTQSSRYLVKRTGEKVFLECVQDMDHENMFWYRQDPGLGLRLIYFSYDVKMKEKGDIPEGYSVSREKKERFSLILESASTNQTSMYLCASNPRGTYEQYFGPGTRLTVT.

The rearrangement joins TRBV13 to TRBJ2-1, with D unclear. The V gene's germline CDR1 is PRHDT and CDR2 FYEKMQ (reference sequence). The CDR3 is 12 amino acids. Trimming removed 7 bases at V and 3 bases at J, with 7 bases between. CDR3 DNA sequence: TGTGCCAGCAACCCCTACTACAATGAGCAGTTCTTC. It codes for CASNPYYNEQFF.

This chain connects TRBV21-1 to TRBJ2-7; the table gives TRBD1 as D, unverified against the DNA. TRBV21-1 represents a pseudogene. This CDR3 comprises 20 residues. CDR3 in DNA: TGTGCCAGCAGCAAAGGAAGGACAGGGGAATACCGTACAGGGCCTTACGAGCAGTACTTC. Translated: CASSKGRTGEYRTGPYEQYF.

DNA for the CDR3: TGTGCCAGTAGTATCGACGGCCAGGGTTTACATGGCTACACCTTC. Protein: CASSIDGQGLHGYTF. This chain uses TRBV19 with TRBJ1-2; D possibly corresponds to TRBD1 (5 bases). Trimming left V 3 bases short and J 6 bases short, with 17 bases between. The CDR3 is 15 residues long. Germline CDR1 LNHDA, CDR2 SQIVND (reference sequence).

CDR3 sequence (DNA): TGTGCCAGCAGCCCAACCGGGACAGGGGTTGATGGGTATGGCTACACCTTC. Translation gives CASSPTGTGVDGYGYTF. The V gene is TRBV7-2, the J gene TRBJ1-2; 10 bases align to TRBD1. Per the germline V gene, CDR1 is SGHTA and CDR2 is FQGNSA. The CDR3 extends over 17 amino acids. V gave up 5 bases and J gave up 5 bases; unmatched junction bases: 14.

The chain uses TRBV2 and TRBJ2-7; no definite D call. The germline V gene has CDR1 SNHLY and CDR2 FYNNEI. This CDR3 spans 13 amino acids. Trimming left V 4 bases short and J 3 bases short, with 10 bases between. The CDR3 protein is CASSGAEGYEQYF. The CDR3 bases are TGTGCCAGCAGTGGTGCGGAAGGCTACGAGCAGTACTTC.

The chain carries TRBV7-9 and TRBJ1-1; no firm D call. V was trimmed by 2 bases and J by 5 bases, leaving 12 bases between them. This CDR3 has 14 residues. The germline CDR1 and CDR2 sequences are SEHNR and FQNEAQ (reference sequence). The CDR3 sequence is CASSLTSVLTEAFF. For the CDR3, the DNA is TGTGCCAGCAGCTTAACTAGCGTGTTAACTGAAGCTTTCTTT.

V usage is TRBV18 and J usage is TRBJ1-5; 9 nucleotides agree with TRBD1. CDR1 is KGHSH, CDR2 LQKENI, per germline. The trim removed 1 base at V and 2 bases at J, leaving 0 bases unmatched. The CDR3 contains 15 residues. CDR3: CASSPRQGGNQPQHF. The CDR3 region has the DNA TGTGCCAGCTCACCACGACAGGGGGGCAATCAGCCCCAGCATTTT.